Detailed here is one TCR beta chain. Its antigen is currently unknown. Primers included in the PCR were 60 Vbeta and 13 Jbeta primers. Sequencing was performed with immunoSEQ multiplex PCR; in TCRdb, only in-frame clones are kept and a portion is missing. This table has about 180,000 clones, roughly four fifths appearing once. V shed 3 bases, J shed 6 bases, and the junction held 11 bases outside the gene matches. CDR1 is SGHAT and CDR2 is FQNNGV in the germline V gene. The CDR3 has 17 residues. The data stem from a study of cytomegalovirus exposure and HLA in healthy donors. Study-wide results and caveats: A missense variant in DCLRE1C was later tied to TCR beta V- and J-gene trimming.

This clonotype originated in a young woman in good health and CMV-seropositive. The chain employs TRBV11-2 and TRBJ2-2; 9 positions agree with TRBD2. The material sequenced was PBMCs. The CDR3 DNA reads TGTGCCAGCAGCTTTGGGCCTAGCGGGGAGAGGGCCGGGGAGCTGTTTTTT. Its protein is CASSFGPSGERAGELFF.